Given below is one T cell receptor (beta chain) in context. Its antigen remains unidentified. These data are taken from a study of T cells in narcolepsy. Study context: Enrolled donors included narcolepsy type 1 or type 2 patients and healthy controls.

Study observations and caveats: Some memory CD4+ repertoires had no autoreactive clone sequences. Autoreactive clonotypes reportedly recurred in blood of same and different patients, not controls. HCRT-specific and TRIB2-specific autoreactive clonotypes appeared among same-patient CSF and blood CD4+ clonotypes.

Profiled with immunoSEQ multiplex PCR; TCRdb holds only in-frame clones, not every one. The sample lists about 20,000 clones; roughly 80% were seen once. Trimming took 5 bases from V and 5 from J, leaving 5 bases between them. The V gene's germline CDR1 is SEHNR and CDR2 FQNEAQ (reference sequence). CDR3 size: 11 residues. This chain joins TRBV7-9 and TRBJ2-3, with no clear D. This TCR was sampled from a human donor in good health. The sample was memory (CD45RA-) CD4+ T cells from blood. DNA of the CDR3: TGTGCCAGCAGCGTCCAAGATACGCAGTATTTT. Translating it yields CASSVQDTQYF.